These 30 T cell receptor beta chains were all obtained from the same sample, sequenced in a study of shared clonotypes between healthy human individuals. Data came from immunoSEQ multiplex PCR; TCRdb stores just in-frame clones and leaves some out. The sample yields 1.4 million to 1.5 million clones, roughly 95% seen once. The sequenced sample was naive CD4+ T cells sorted from blood. Documented subset: CD45RA+ positively selected. These receptors came from a man younger than 40 in good health.

CDR3 loop: CASSFLGGVVTDTQYF. DNA of the CDR3: TGTGCCAGCAGCTTCCTCGGGGGAGTTGTCACAGATACGCAGTATTTT. The V gene is TRBV14, the J gene TRBJ2-3; possible D gene TRBD2, 6 bases. V lost 5 bases to trimming and J lost 2 bases, with 17 bases between them. Per the germline V gene, CDR1 is SGHDN and CDR2 is FVKESK. The CDR3 covers 16 residues.

This clone was counted once. The chain is built from TRBV28 and TRBJ2-1, with 11 bases that match TRBD2. The CDR3 spans 14 residues. J was trimmed by 4 bases and V by 6 bases; bases with no gene match: 2. The germline CDR1 and CDR2 sequences are MDHEN and SYDVKM. The CDR3 DNA reads TGTGCCAGCAGACTAGCGGGAGAGTACAATGAGCAGTTCTTC. Residues: CASRLAGEYNEQFF.

The chain carries TRBV30 and TRBJ2-3; 7 nucleotides line up with TRBD2. Trimming at V came to 0 bases and at J to 8 bases, leaving 11 bases not matched to a gene. CDR1 is GTSNPN and CDR2 is SVGIG in the germline V gene (reference sequence). The length of the CDR3 is 15 residues. The CDR3 nucleotides read TGTGCCTGGAGTGTGGTAGCGGGCGCAGTGGGTACGCAGTATTTT. As protein: CAWSVVAGAVGTQYF.

This clone was observed a single time. The chain links TRBV11-1 to TRBJ2-1; TRBD1 matches at 7 bases. The CDR3 is 14 amino acids. CDR1 and CDR2 from the germline V gene are SGHAT and FQDESV (reference sequence). Trimming removed 6 bases from V and 5 bases from J; junction bases left unmatched: 7. For the CDR3, the DNA is TGTGCCAGCAGGACCCCTGGGACAGACAATGAGCAGTTCTTC. Amino acid sequence: CASRTPGTDNEQFF. Supplemented by reference TRBV11-1 and TRBJ2-1, the full variable domain reads EAEVAQSPRYKITEKSQAVAFWCDPISGHATLYWYRQILGQGPELLVQFQDESVVDDSQLPKDRFSAERLKGVDSTLKIQPAELGDSAMYLCASRTPGTDNEQFFGPGTRLTVL.

The chain employs TRBV5-1 and TRBJ2-3; D is ambiguous. CDR3 length equals 16 residues. V was trimmed by 1 base and J by 0 bases, leaving 12 bases between them. The germline V gene encodes CDR1 SGHRS and CDR2 YFSETQ. The CDR3 DNA reads as TGCGCCAGCAGCTTGTCCCAGGCCGCTAGCACAGATACGCAGTATTTT. Residues: CASSLSQAASTDTQYF.

The chain is built from TRBV10-3 and TRBJ2-7; TRBD1 matches at 9 bases. After removal of 6 bases from V and 9 bases from J, the junction contained 12 bases not matched to a gene. CDR1 ENHRY and CDR2 SYGVKD come from the germline V gene. The CDR3 is made up of 14 amino acids. CDR3 DNA sequence: TGTGCCATCAGGCCGGGACAGGGCGTTTCGTCGCAGTACTTC. It codes for CAIRPGQGVSSQYF.

The chain has TRBV4-1 and TRBJ2-2; no reliable D call. Germline V lookup: CDR1 MGHRA, CDR2 YSYEKL. This CDR3 is 13 amino acids long. With 4 bases removed from V and 2 bases from J, the gap between germline ends came to 5 bases. The CDR3 nucleotides are TGCGCCAGCAGCCTCTCAAACACCGGGGAGCTGTTTTTT. Translated: CASSLSNTGELFF.

This chain uses TRBV25-1 with TRBJ2-2; 11 positions match TRBD2. The junction had 3 bases not matched to a gene; V was cut back by 4 bases and J by 5 bases. Per germline, CDR1 MGHDK and CDR2 SYGVNS. The CDR3 consists of 15 residues. CDR3 nucleotide sequence: TGTGCCAGCAGTGGTAGCGGGAGGGCTACCGGGGAGCTGTTTTTT. Its protein product is CASSGSGRATGELFF.

As concerns this clone: This sample includes further DNA sequences coding for the same CDR3. J is TRBJ2-3 and V is TRBV2; TRBD2 might be the D (6 bases). Per the germline V gene, CDR1 is SNHLY and CDR2 is FYNNEI. V lost 6 bases, J lost 6 bases, and 10 bases lay in between. The CDR3 sequence is 12 residues long. This CDR3 is CASRGEADTQYF. CDR3 DNA sequence: TGTGCCAGCAGAGGGGAGGCGGATACGCAGTATTTT.

J is TRBJ2-1 and V is TRBV7-3; TRBD2 aligns across 8 bases. Germline lookup yields CDR1 SGHTA and CDR2 FQGTGA. Germline trimming cut 0 bases from V and 3 bases from J; bases unmatched to any gene: 4. The CDR3 length is 16 residues. The CDR3 DNA reads as TGTGCCAGCAGCTTAACCAGCGGGAGTGGCTACAATGAGCAGTTCTTC. Translated, it gives CASSLTSGSGYNEQFF. The full variable domain, rest sourced from reference TRBV7-3 and TRBJ2-1, is GAGVSQTPSNKVTEKGKYVELRCDPISGHTALYWYRQSLGQGPEFLIYFQGTGAADDSGLPNDRFFAVRPEGSVSTLKIQRTERGDSAVYLCASSLTSGSGYNEQFFGPGTRLTVL.

The chain is built from TRBV5-6 and TRBJ2-3; the D gene could be TRBD1 or TRBD2 (6 bases each). This CDR3 has 14 amino acids. Germline-derived CDR1 and CDR2 are SGHDT and YYEEEE. V dropped 4 bases and J dropped 4 bases, with 13 bases sitting between them. CDR3 loop: CASSRDGGADTQYF. CDR3 bases: TGTGCCAGCAGCCGGGACGGGGGCGCAGATACGCAGTATTTT.

This chain links TRBV10-2 with TRBJ2-5; D not certain. CDR3 size: 13 residues. V lost 6 bases and J 5 bases, leaving 13 bases between the germline ends. Germline V gives CDR1 WSHSY, CDR2 SAAADI. The CDR3 nucleotides are TGCGCCAGCAGCTTAGTACCTGCCGAGACCCAGTACTTC. It encodes CASSLVPAETQYF.

V and J are TRBV28 and TRBJ2-3; 10 bases are a match to TRBD2. This CDR3 region has 16 residues. Germline CDR1 is MDHEN and CDR2 is SYDVKM. J was trimmed by 3 bases and V by 1 base; bases with no gene match: 4. DNA for the CDR3: TGTGCCAGCAGTTTATCACTAGCGGGAAGGACAGATACGCAGTATTTT. Translating gives CASSLSLAGRTDTQYF.

V and J are TRBV18 and TRBJ2-3; 7 bases agree with TRBD2. The CDR3 length is 17 residues. Looked up from germline, CDR1 is KGHSH and CDR2 is LQKENI. Unmatched junction bases numbered 12, after V lost 2 bases and J lost 4 bases. The CDR3 sequence: CASSPRAEPGRSDTQYF. In DNA form, the CDR3 reads TGTGCCAGCTCACCAAGGGCGGAGCCCGGGAGGTCAGATACGCAGTATTTT.

This chain joins TRBV7-8 and TRBJ2-2; D perhaps matches TRBD1 (5 bases). The CDR3 spans 16 residues. The germline V and J ends were trimmed by 0 bases and 1 base, with 9 bases remaining between them. Germline assignment: CDR1 SGHVS and CDR2 FQNEAQ. CDR3 in amino acids: CASSLAGALNTGELFF. CDR3 coding DNA: TGTGCCAGCAGCTTAGCTGGGGCTCTGAACACCGGGGAGCTGTTTTTT. The variable domain in full, completed from reference TRBV7-8 and TRBJ2-2, reads GAGVSQSPRYKVAKRGQDVALRCDPISGHVSLFWYQQALGQGPEFLTYFQNEAQLDKSGLPSDRFFAERPEGSVSTLKIQRTQQEDSAVYLCASSLAGALNTGELFFGEGSRLTVL.

A note on this clone: The same CDR3 also results from other DNA sequences found in this sample. The chain has TRBV7-2 and TRBJ2-5; unclear D gene. The germline gives CDR1 SGHTA, CDR2 FQGNSA. This CDR3 has 11 amino acids. Trimming pared 3 bases from V and 5 bases from J, leaving 4 bases between. Written as DNA, the CDR3 is TGTGCCAGCAGCTTTGCCGAGACCCAGTACTTC. It yields the protein CASSFAETQYF.

V is TRBV5-1 and J is TRBJ1-2; D remains unclear. The CDR3 totals 13 residues. Germline V gene sequence: CDR1 SGHRS, CDR2 YFSETQ. The V and J ends lost 0 bases and 12 bases respectively, with 15 bases between them. DNA for the CDR3: TGCGCCAGCAGCTTGGCCGGGTCCGGGGTCCACACCTTC. Residues: CASSLAGSGVHTF.

This clone appeared a single time. The rearrangement joins TRBV5-1 to TRBJ2-3; 8 bases fit TRBD2. Germline CDR1 reads SGHRS; CDR2 reads YFSETQ. The CDR3 covers 19 residues. Germline trimming cut 5 bases from V and 0 bases from J; bases unmatched to any gene: 17. This chain's CDR3 is CASRITLAEISGSTDTQYF. CDR3 nucleotide sequence: TGCGCCAGCAGAATTACACTAGCGGAGATTTCCGGAAGCACAGATACGCAGTATTTT. The full variable domain, completed using reference TRBV5-1 and TRBJ2-3, is KAGVTQTPRYLIKTRGQQVTLSCSPISGHRSVSWYQQTPGQGLQFLFEYFSETQRNKGNFPGRFSGRQFSNSRSEMNVSTLELGDSALYLCASRITLAEISGSTDTQYFGPGTRLTVL.

As concerns this clone: Other DNA sequences in the same sample also yield this CDR3. This CDR3 is CASSLGLAGTDTQYF. CDR3 DNA: TGTGCCAGCAGCTTGGGACTAGCGGGGACAGATACGCAGTATTTT. The chain combines TRBV5-4 with TRBJ2-3, with 11 bases lining up with TRBD2. This CDR3 is built from 15 residues. Germline V CDR1 and CDR2: SGHNT, YYREEE (reference sequence). The trim removed 0 bases at V and 3 bases at J, leaving 0 bases unmatched.

The rearrangement uses TRBV11-2 and TRBJ2-7; 10 bases line up with TRBD2. The CDR3 contains 15 residues. Germline V lookup: CDR1 SGHAT, CDR2 FQNNGV. J was trimmed by 3 bases and V by 2 bases; bases with no gene match: 4. The CDR3: CASSLSGTSDYEQYF. In DNA form, the CDR3 reads TGTGCCAGCAGCTTATCTGGGACTAGCGACTACGAGCAGTACTTC.

This clone was recorded once. This chain joins TRBV6-1 and TRBJ2-6; no firm D call. The CDR3 runs to 15 residues. Germline lookup yields CDR1 MNHNS and CDR2 SASEGT. V lost 6 bases and J 11 bases, leaving 20 bases between the germline ends. The DNA of the CDR3 is TGTGCCAGCAGCGCGCGGATCCCTGGGGAATACGTCCTGACTTTC. Its translation: CASSARIPGEYVLTF.

This clone has a single count. The rearrangement joins TRBV7-7 to TRBJ2-7; D tentatively reads TRBD1 or TRBD2 (5 bases each). The CDR3 extends over 15 amino acids. V lost 3 bases and J lost 2, with 14 bases in between. Looked up from germline, CDR1 is SSHAT and CDR2 is FNYEAQ (reference sequence). CDR3 nucleotide sequence: TGTGCCAGCAGCTTGGGACGGGGTACGGCCTACGAGCAGTACTTC. This translates into CASSLGRGTAYEQYF.

The chain combines TRBV4-2 with TRBJ1-5, with unresolved D. Trimming stripped 0 bases from V and 1 base from J, with 13 bases between. The CDR3 is 17 residues long. In germline, CDR1 is LGHNA, CDR2 YNFKEQ. This CDR3 reads CASSQDITRKSNQPQHF. CDR3 DNA sequence: TGTGCCAGCAGCCAAGATATCACGAGGAAGAGCAATCAGCCCCAGCATTTT.

DNA for the CDR3: TGTGCCTGGAGTGTACATGAAAAACTGTTTTTT. Its translation is CAWSVHEKLFF. The chain has TRBV30 and TRBJ1-4, with D unresolved. The CDR3 covers 11 residues. Deletions cut 0 bases from V and 6 bases from J, with 2 bases between. Germline CDR1 reads GTSNPN; CDR2 reads SVGIG (reference sequence).

The chain joins TRBV10-3 to TRBJ1-1, with 12 bases lining up with TRBD1. Looked up from germline, CDR1 is ENHRY and CDR2 is SYGVKD. V shed 6 bases, J shed 4 bases, and the junction held 6 bases outside the gene matches. The CDR3 sequence is 15 residues long. The CDR3 sequence: CAISPGTGGPTEAFF. In DNA, the CDR3 is TGTGCCATCAGCCCCGGGACAGGGGGCCCCACTGAAGCTTTCTTT.

The V call is TRBV5-6, the J call TRBJ2-3; 9 bases line up with TRBD1. The CDR3 length is 16 residues. After removal of 3 bases from V and 4 bases from J, the junction contained 9 bases not matched to a gene. CDR1 SGHDT and CDR2 YYEEEE come from the germline V gene. CDR3: CASSSPGQGPPDTQYF. The CDR3 bases are TGTGCCAGCAGCTCACCGGGACAGGGACCGCCAGATACGCAGTATTTT. The complete variable domain, with remaining parts taken from reference TRBV5-6 and TRBJ2-3, reads DAGVTQSPTHLIKTRGQQVTLRCSPKSGHDTVSWYQQALGQGPQFIFQYYEEEERQRGNFPDRFSGHQFPNYSSELNVNALLLGDSALYLCASSSPGQGPPDTQYFGPGTRLTVL.

This chain links TRBV2 with TRBJ1-5; 7 bases agree with TRBD1. There are 15 residues in the CDR3. V trimming: 5 bases; J trimming: 2 bases; junction bases outside the gene matches: 6. Germline assignment: CDR1 SNHLY and CDR2 FYNNEI. The CDR3 here is CASSKRTGRNQPQHF. CDR3 bases: TGTGCCAGCAGTAAACGGACAGGACGCAATCAGCCCCAGCATTTT.

The sample holds one count of this clone. The chain couples TRBV15 to TRBJ2-1; D is perhaps TRBD2 (6 bases). The CDR3 is 15 residues long. The germline V gene has CDR1 LNHNV and CDR2 YYDKDF (reference sequence). Deletions cut 3 bases from V and 3 bases from J, with 12 bases between. The CDR3 loop reads CATSSIADIYNEQFF. The CDR3 DNA reads TGTGCCACCAGCAGCATAGCGGACATCTACAATGAGCAGTTCTTC.

This clone has a single count. The V call is TRBV28, the J call TRBJ2-5, with a possible D match to TRBD2 (5 bases). Germline V lookup: CDR1 MDHEN, CDR2 SYDVKM. Trimming took 8 bases from V and 5 from J, leaving 18 bases between them. The CDR3 extends over 14 amino acids. CDR3 DNA sequence: TGTGCCAGCCAGGCCGGCGGGTACCGGGAGACCCAGTACTTC. Translating gives CASQAGGYRETQYF.

The J gene is TRBJ2-1, the V gene TRBV27, with D possibly matching TRBD1 (5 bases). The germline V and J ends were trimmed by 4 bases and 9 bases, with 19 bases remaining between them. The CDR3 has 15 amino acids. Germline V gives CDR1 MNHEY, CDR2 SMNVEV (reference sequence). The CDR3 DNA reads as TGTGCCAGCAGTTCCAATAAGGGGTCAATAACTGAGCAGTTCTTC. Its translation is CASSSNKGSITEQFF.